The present TCR beta chain was sequenced within a study of cytomegalovirus exposure and HLA in healthy donors. V was pared by 0 bases and J by 5 bases, with 8 bases between. CDR1 and CDR2 from the germline V gene are SGHTA and FQGNSA. The length of the CDR3 is 13 residues. PCR employed 60 Vbeta and 13 Jbeta primers. Sequenced by immunoSEQ multiplex PCR; TCRdb stores in-frame clones only, minus some. This table holds fewer than 100,000 clones, approximately 7.1% found once. The chain joins TRBV7-2 to TRBJ2-7; D is unclear. The sequenced sample consisted of PBMCs. The receptor's source is a man in his forties or fifties in good health and CMV-seronegative. Here the CDR3 DNA reads TGTGCCAGCAGCTTAGCCCGCGCGGACGAGCAGTACTTC. Translated, it gives CASSLARADEQYF.